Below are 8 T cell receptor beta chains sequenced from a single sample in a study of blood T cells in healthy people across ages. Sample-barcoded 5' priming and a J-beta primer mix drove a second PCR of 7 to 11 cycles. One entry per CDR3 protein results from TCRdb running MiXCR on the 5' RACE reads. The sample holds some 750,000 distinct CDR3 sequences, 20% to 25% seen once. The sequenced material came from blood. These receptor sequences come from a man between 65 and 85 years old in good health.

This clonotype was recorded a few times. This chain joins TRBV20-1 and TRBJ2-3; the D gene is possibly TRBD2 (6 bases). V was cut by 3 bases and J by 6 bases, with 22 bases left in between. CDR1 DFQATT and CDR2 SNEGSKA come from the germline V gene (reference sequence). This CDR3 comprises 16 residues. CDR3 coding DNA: TGCAGTGCTAGTTCGGTAGCGGTCCGGCTAACTGATACGCAGTATTTT. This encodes CSASSVAVRLTDTQYF.

The chain's CDR3 is CASSGTGGYTF. CDR3 in DNA: TGTGCCAGCAGCGGGACAGGCGGCTACACCTTC. The chain employs TRBV25-1 and TRBJ1-2; TRBD1 agrees at 8 bases. J lost 8 bases, V lost 6 bases, and 2 bases had no gene match. The CDR3 runs to 11 residues. Germline V gene data show CDR1 as MGHDK and CDR2 as SYGVNS.

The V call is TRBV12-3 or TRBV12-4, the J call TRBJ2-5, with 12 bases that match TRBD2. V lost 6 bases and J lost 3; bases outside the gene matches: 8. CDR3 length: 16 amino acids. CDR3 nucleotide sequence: TGTGCCAGCAGCCCGGGACTAGCGGGTTATAAAGAGACCCAGTACTTC. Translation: CASSPGLAGYKETQYF.

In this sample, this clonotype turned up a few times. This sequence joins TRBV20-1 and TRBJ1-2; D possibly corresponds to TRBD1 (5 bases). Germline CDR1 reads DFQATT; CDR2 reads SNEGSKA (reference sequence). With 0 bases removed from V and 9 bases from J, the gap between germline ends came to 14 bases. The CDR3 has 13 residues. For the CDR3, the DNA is TGCAGTGCTAGAGATAACTGGCAGGGAAGCTACACCTTC. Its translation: CSARDNWQGSYTF.

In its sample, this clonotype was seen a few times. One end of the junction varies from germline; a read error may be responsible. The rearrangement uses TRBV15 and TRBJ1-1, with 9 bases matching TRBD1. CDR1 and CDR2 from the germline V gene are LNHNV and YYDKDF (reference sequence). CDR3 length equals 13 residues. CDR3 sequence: CATSGQGNTETFF. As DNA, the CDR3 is TGTGCCACCAGCGGACAGGGGAACACTGAAACTTTCTTT.

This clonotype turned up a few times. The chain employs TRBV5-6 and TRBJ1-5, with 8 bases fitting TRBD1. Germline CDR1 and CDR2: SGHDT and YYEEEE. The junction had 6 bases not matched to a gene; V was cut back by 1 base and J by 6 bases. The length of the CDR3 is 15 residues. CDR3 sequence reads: CASSLFDRGVQPQHF. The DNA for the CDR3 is TGTGCCAGCAGCTTGTTCGACAGGGGTGTTCAGCCCCAGCATTTT. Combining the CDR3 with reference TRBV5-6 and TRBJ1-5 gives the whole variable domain DAGVTQSPTHLIKTRGQQVTLRCSPKSGHDTVSWYQQALGQGPQFIFQYYEEEERQRGNFPDRFSGHQFPNYSSELNVNALLLGDSALYLCASSLFDRGVQPQHFGDGTRLSIL.

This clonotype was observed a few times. CDR3 amino acids: CSASRAPYNEQFF. The CDR3 DNA reads TGCAGTGCTAGTCGAGCGCCGTACAATGAGCAGTTCTTC. This chain connects TRBV20-1 to TRBJ2-1; D gene ambiguous. Trimming took 3 bases from V and 4 from J, leaving 10 bases between them. The CDR3 extends over 13 amino acids. Germline V gene lookup returns CDR1 DFQATT and CDR2 SNEGSKA (reference sequence).

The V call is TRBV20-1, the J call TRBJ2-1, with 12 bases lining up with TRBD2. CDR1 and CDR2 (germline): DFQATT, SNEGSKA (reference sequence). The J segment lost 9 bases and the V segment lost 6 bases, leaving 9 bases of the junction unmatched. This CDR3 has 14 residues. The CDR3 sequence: CSATLAGGWSEQFF. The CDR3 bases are TGCAGTGCAACCCTAGCGGGAGGGTGGAGTGAGCAGTTCTTC.